This T cell receptor (beta chain) was sequenced in a study of cytomegalovirus exposure and HLA in healthy donors. Unrecorded immune exposure was likely among donors, who were nominally healthy when sampled. The PCR employed 60 Vbeta primers together with 13 Jbeta primers. In the original workflow: An analysis that came later counted approximately 76 million unique TCR beta chains, some 11 million shared. Sequenced by immunoSEQ multiplex PCR; TCRdb stores in-frame clones only, minus some. The V and J calls and the clone size are those of that table, but D and trimming were determined from the DNA. The profile covers 150,000 to 200,000 clones, with around 79% appearing a single time and roughly 1.5% taken by the ten largest. Germline CDR1 reads LNHDA; CDR2 reads SQIVND (reference sequence). Trimming took off 1 base at V and 7 bases at J, with 19 bases between the two ends. This CDR3 has 16 amino acids.

The J gene is TRBJ1-2, the V gene TRBV19; tentatively, D is TRBD1 (5 bases). The sequence was obtained from a girl aged 10-17 years in good health and CMV-seropositive. Sequencing was done on a sample of PBMCs. CDR3 nucleotides: TGTGCCAGTAGTATAGCCCGGGACTCCGGAATCGGTGGCTACACCTTC. Translating it yields CASSIARDSGIGGYTF.